This TCR beta chain was found in a study of blood T cells in healthy people across ages. Primers used in a second PCR of about 6 to 11 cycles were a sample-barcoded 5' primer and a J-beta primer mix. TCRdb used MiXCR to reprocess the 5' RACE reads, holding one entry per CDR3 protein. Of 750,000 to 850,000 distinct CDR3 sequences listed, roughly 25% are singletons. V gave up 4 bases and J gave up 0 bases; unmatched junction bases: 5. This CDR3 is 17 amino acids long. Germline CDR1 SEHNR, CDR2 FQNEAQ (reference sequence). This clonotype has more than one count but fewer than ten. The same data also contributed to another study, on T cells of mothers and their children.

This receptor was identified in a boy younger than 18 in good health. Input material: blood. The chain couples TRBV7-9 to TRBJ2-2, with 10 bases lining up with TRBD2. CDR3 bases: TGTGCCAGCAGCTCCCTAGCGGGAGTCGCGAACACCGGGGAGCTGTTTTTT. Encoded protein: CASSSLAGVANTGELFF.